This TCR beta chain comes out of a study of chemoradiotherapy in HPV16-positive cancers. The CDR3 contains 13 residues. Trimming left V 0 bases short and J 3 bases short, with 7 bases between. Per the germline V gene, CDR1 is SGHKS and CDR2 is YYEKEE (reference sequence). TCRdb's copy holds only in-frame clones and misses some; the assay was immunoSEQ multiplex PCR. The table records about 53,000 clones, 90% of them present only once. Details on this clone: Its antigen remains unknown.

Broader study findings: During treatment, candidate HPV-specific clones and E7-related motifs expanded in tumor. HPV-specific T cells were functionally defined from only a couple of HPV16-positive patients.

Samples were taken several times over chemoradiotherapy. This chain uses TRBV5-5 with TRBJ2-7, with no clear D. The origin of this receptor is a human donor with HPV-associated anogenital cancer. This specimen consisted of blood, obtained from a patient who underwent chemoradiotherapy. As DNA, the CDR3 is TGTGCCAGCAGCTTGGCGTCGGACTACGAGCAGTACTTC. Its translation is CASSLASDYEQYF.